This TCR beta chain was identified in a study of blood T cell repertoires in COVID-19. Study information: Sources were T cells, B-cell-depleted T cells, or PBMCs; the material itself was cDNA or gDNA.

Germline lookup yields CDR1 MNHEY and CDR2 SVGAGI. CDR3 length: 14 amino acids. V shed 11 bases, J shed 3 bases, and the junction held 5 bases outside the gene matches. In the study's own analysis: From reference gene primer amplification, estimates of nucleated cell counts were derived. Assay used: immunoSEQ multiplex PCR; TCRdb lists only in-frame clones, some missing. That table gives V, J and clone size, and the DNA gave D and trimming. Altogether about 120,000 clones are present, about 85% being singletons, with the ten largest covering about a tenth. The TCR sequence derives from a man of 80 years or more with acute or convalescent COVID-19. J is TRBJ2-3 and V is TRBV6-5, with 13 bases that match TRBD2. The sample comprised peripheral blood. In DNA, the CDR3 is TGTGCCGTACGGACTAGCGGGGGTACAGATACGCAGTATTTT. It encodes CAVRTSGGTDTQYF.